Listed here are 6 T cell receptor beta chains from one sample, sequenced in a study of spatial heterogeneity in lung cancer. Time point of the sample: sample taken at primary tumor resection. TCRdb re-called the 5' RACE reads through MiXCR, storing one row per CDR3 protein. The sample carries 20,000 or so distinct CDR3 sequences, about 3.5% recorded once. The sequences come from PBMCs, collected at surgery. These receptors were obtained from a female donor with early-stage non-small cell lung cancer.

At least ten counts were recorded for this clonotype. The genes are TRBV13 and TRBJ2-7; 7 bases are shared with TRBD1. The CDR3 is 14 residues long. The germline gives CDR1 PRHDT, CDR2 FYEKMQ (reference sequence). J was trimmed by 5 bases and V by 5 bases; bases with no gene match: 9. CDR3 coding DNA: TGTGCCAGCAGCCCCTTAACAGGGGTGGACGAGCAGTACTTC. Encoded protein: CASSPLTGVDEQYF.

There are a few counts of this clonotype. This sequence joins TRBV20-1 and TRBJ2-1; 11 bases match TRBD2. CDR3 length: 14 residues. J gave up 12 bases and V 1 base, and 8 bases lay outside the gene matches. Germline CDR1 and CDR2: DFQATT and SNEGSKA (reference sequence). In DNA, the CDR3 is TGCAGTGCTAGAGTGCTAGCGGGAGGAGTGGGGCAGTTCTTC. It is translated as CSARVLAGGVGQFF.

There are many counts of this clonotype. J is TRBJ1-1 and V is TRBV6-1; 7 positions match TRBD1. V lost 4 bases to trimming and J lost 0 bases; unmatched junction nucleotides: 2. CDR3 length equals 14 residues. CDR1 is MNHNS, CDR2 SASEGT, per germline. CDR3 residues: CASSGTGMNTEAFF. CDR3 bases: TGTGCCAGCAGTGGGACAGGTATGAACACTGAAGCTTTCTTT.

This clonotype has ten or more counts. The rearrangement joins TRBV4-1 to TRBJ2-7; 10 bases are a match to TRBD1. The CDR3 covers 15 residues. V trimming: 4 bases; J trimming: 4 bases; junction bases outside the gene matches: 7. CDR1 is MGHRA and CDR2 is YSYEKL in the germline V gene. CDR3 protein: CASSPDRDRGYEQYF. The CDR3 DNA follows: TGCGCCAGCAGCCCAGACAGGGACAGGGGTTACGAGCAGTACTTC.

In this sample, this clonotype turned up many times. The chain joins TRBV7-9 to TRBJ1-3; the D gene is possibly TRBD1 (5 bases). Looked up from germline, CDR1 is SEHNR and CDR2 is FQNEAQ (reference sequence). The CDR3 length is 16 residues. Between the trimmed V and J ends, which lost 1 base and 3 bases, there was a span of 13 bases. CDR3 amino acids: CASSLGGVTGGNTIYF. For the CDR3, the DNA is TGTGCCAGCAGCTTAGGAGGGGTAACCGGTGGAAACACCATATATTTT.

The chain links TRBV25-1 to TRBJ1-2, with D unclear. Germline CDR1 reads MGHDK; CDR2 reads SYGVNS. Trimming left V 4 bases short and J 4 bases short, with 16 bases between. The CDR3 is 15 residues long. The CDR3 spells CASSVSGNKLYGYTF. As DNA, the CDR3 is TGTGCCAGCAGTGTTTCCGGGAACAAACTCTATGGCTACACCTTC.